These T cell receptor beta chains were read from a single sample in a study of beta chain features in type 1 diabetes. The table came from immunoSEQ multiplex PCR; TCRdb's copy has only in-frame clones and leaves some out. The table shows about 650,000 clones, with 9.5% to 15% occurring only once. The sample consisted of naive CD4+ T cells from blood. These receptors were collected from a man aged 25 to 40 with type 1 diabetes. Both conserved end residues are part of each CDR3. The D gene is left open where the match is weak. Only some rows state a clone size, as once, few, many or a class for expanded clones.

j_gene	abundance	d_gene	len	v_gene	CDR3aa	CDR3nt
TRBJ1-5	few	TRBD1	13	TRBV2	CASSNRDRRPQHF	TGTGCCAGCAGTAACCGGGACAGGAGGCCCCAGCATTTT
TRBJ2-5	few	TRBD1	13	TRBV6-6	CASSRSGGETQYF	TGTGCCAGCAGTCGCTCAGGGGGAGAGACCCAGTACTTC
TRBJ2-3	.	TRBD2	14	TRBV7-2	CATRTSGGADTQYF	TGTGCCACCAGGACTAGCGGGGGCGCAGATACGCAGTATTTT
TRBJ1-3	.	.	15	TRBV5-1	CASKDDRSSGNTIYF	TGCGCCAGCAAAGATGACAGGTCCTCTGGAAACACCATATATTTT
TRBJ2-7	.	.	15	TRBV5-1	CASKIRTVGSYEQYF	TGCGCCAGCAAGATAAGGACAGTGGGATCCTACGAGCAGTACTTC
TRBJ2-3	.	TRBD2	16	TRBV28	CASSRPSGGTKDTQYF	TGTGCCAGCAGCCGTCCAAGCGGGGGGACTAAGGATACGCAGTATTTT
TRBJ1-3	few	.	14	TRBV2	CASSVDRSGNTIYF	TGTGCCAGCAGTGTTGATCGCTCTGGAAACACCATATATTTT
TRBJ2-1	few	TRBD1	13	TRBV29-1	CSVGRQGKGEQFF	TGCAGCGTTGGGCGACAGGGCAAGGGTGAGCAGTTCTTC
TRBJ1-2	few	.	14	TRBV12-5	CASGLVPGVSGYTF	TGTGCTAGTGGTTTGGTACCCGGGGTGTCTGGCTACACCTTC
TRBJ1-1	few	TRBD1	14	TRBV11-3	CASSSGQLNTEAFF	TGTGCCAGCAGCTCGGGACAGCTGAACACTGAAGCTTTCTTT
TRBJ2-1	few	.	15	TRBV25-1	CASSEQGRSYNEQFF	TGTGCCAGCAGTGAACAGGGGCGCTCCTACAATGAGCAGTTCTTC
TRBJ1-3	.	.	15	TRBV7-2	CASSLGPARGNTIYF	TGTGCCAGCAGCTTGGGCCCCGCGCGGGGAAACACCATATATTTT
TRBJ2-3	many	TRBD2	15	TRBV28	CASRESGGSTDTQYF	TGTGCCAGCAGGGAGAGCGGGGGTAGCACAGATACGCAGTATTTT
TRBJ2-7	few	TRBD1	13	TRBV18	CASSSDRGYEQYF	TGTGCCAGCTCATCAGACAGGGGTTACGAGCAGTACTTC
TRBJ2-2	few	.	15	TRBV14	CASSSGQRNTGELFF	TGTGCCAGCAGCTCTGGACAGCGGAACACCGGGGAGCTGTTTTTT
TRBJ2-1	few	.	14	TRBV9	CASSASPSYNEQFF	TGTGCCAGCAGCGCAAGCCCTAGCTACAATGAGCAGTTCTTC
TRBJ1-6	.	TRBD1	16	TRBV5-6	CASSWRWDRGDSPLHF	TGTGCCAGCAGCTGGAGGTGGGACAGGGGAGATTCACCCCTCCACTTT
TRBJ1-2	.	.	14	TRBV16	CASSQRQTNYGYTF	TGTGCCAGCAGCCAAAGGCAGACTAACTATGGCTACACCTTC
TRBJ1-2	.	.	12	TRBV7-2	CASSWDNYGYTF	TGTGCCAGCAGCTGGGACAATTATGGCTACACCTTC
TRBJ1-1	few	.	13	TRBV6-5	CASSWDGGTEAFF	TGTGCCAGCAGTTGGGATGGGGGCACTGAAGCTTTCTTT
TRBJ1-2	few	.	15	TRBV9	CASSVEPQGNYGYTF	TGTGCCAGCAGCGTAGAACCTCAGGGAAACTATGGCTACACCTTC
TRBJ2-3	.	.	15	TRBV5-1	CASSLAGNPTDTQYF	TGCGCCAGCAGCTTGGCAGGCAACCCCACAGATACGCAGTATTTT
TRBJ2-5	.	TRBD2	15	TRBV7-2	CASSLAPREGETQYF	TGTGCCAGCAGCTTAGCTCCACGGGAGGGGGAGACCCAGTACTTC
TRBJ1-1	.	.	14	TRBV5-1	CASSQGDANTEAFF	TGCGCCAGCAGCCAAGGGGACGCCAACACTGAAGCTTTCTTT
TRBJ1-1	few	TRBD1	14	TRBV2	CASSEQGMVSEAFF	TGTGCCAGCAGCGAACAGGGGATGGTCTCTGAAGCTTTCTTT
TRBJ2-7	few	.	13	TRBV5-1	CASSFDRTYEQYF	TGCGCCAGCAGCTTCGACAGGACCTACGAGCAGTACTTC
TRBJ2-4	.	TRBD2	16	TRBV11-1	CASSYGSGLEKNIQYF	TGTGCCAGCAGCTACGGATCGGGACTAGAGAAAAACATTCAGTACTTC
TRBJ1-5	.	.	15	TRBV19	CASSPPTGLHQPQHF	TGTGCCAGTAGTCCCCCCACAGGGCTCCACCAGCCCCAGCATTTT
TRBJ2-7	few	.	13	TRBV28	CASSSPDTYEQYF	TGTGCCAGCAGTTCACCGGACACCTACGAGCAGTACTTC
TRBJ1-4	few	.	16	TRBV4-3	CASSQRTPPYNEKLFF	TGCGCCAGCAGCCAACGGACACCCCCTTATAATGAAAAACTGTTTTTT
TRBJ2-2	few	.	13	TRBV14	CASSPRVTGELFF	TGTGCCAGCAGCCCACGGGTCACCGGGGAGCTGTTTTTT
TRBJ2-1	few	TRBD2	17	TRBV27	CASSPLTSGGLYNEQFF	TGTGCCAGCAGTCCGCTGACTAGCGGGGGGCTTTACAATGAGCAGTTCTTC
TRBJ2-7	few	TRBD1	14	TRBV9	CASSVGQGAREQYF	TGTGCCAGCAGCGTTGGACAGGGGGCGCGTGAGCAGTACTTC
TRBJ2-5	few	.	13	TRBV29-1	CSVERGEQETQYF	TGCAGCGTTGAACGGGGAGAACAAGAGACCCAGTACTTC
TRBJ2-7	few	TRBD1	15	TRBV7-2	CASSSPGTGLYEQYF	TGTGCCAGCAGCTCGCCCGGGACAGGGCTCTACGAGCAGTACTTC
TRBJ1-1	few	.	15	TRBV6-5	CASSPSSSQNTEAFF	TGTGCCAGCAGTCCCTCTTCAAGTCAGAACACTGAAGCTTTCTTT
TRBJ1-2	.	.	12	TRBV19	CASRGRYYGYTF	TGTGCCAGTAGAGGCCGCTACTATGGCTACACCTTC
TRBJ2-3	.	.	11	TRBV5-1	CASSVTDTQYF	TGCGCCAGCAGCGTCACAGATACGCAGTATTTT
TRBJ1-6	.	.	14	TRBV7-9	CASRLRGANSPLHF	TGTGCCAGCAGGTTGAGGGGGGCGAATTCACCCCTCCACTTT
TRBJ1-4	.	.	18	TRBV5-6	CASTSRPRVPATNEKLFF	TGTGCCAGCACCTCCAGACCCAGAGTGCCTGCAACTAATGAAAAACTGTTTTTT
TRBJ1-5	.	.	14	TRBV7-9	CASSLGDLLSPQHF	TGTGCCAGCAGCTTAGGGGACCTCCTCTCTCCCCAGCATTTT
TRBJ2-5	few	.	16	TRBV7-2	CASSLAVGQLQETQYF	TGTGCCAGCAGCTTAGCAGTCGGACAGCTCCAAGAGACCCAGTACTTC
TRBJ2-4	few	TRBD1	13	TRBV11-2	CASSTTGDNIQYF	TGTGCCAGCAGCACGACAGGGGATAACATTCAGTACTTC
TRBJ1-2	many	.	14	TRBV30	CAWTMYPGDLGYTF	TGTGCCTGGACTATGTACCCAGGGGATCTTGGCTACACCTTC
TRBJ2-3	.	TRBD1	18	TRBV18	CASSPGTGYRIRADTQYF	TGTGCCAGCTCACCAGGGACAGGATATAGAATCCGCGCAGATACGCAGTATTTT
TRBJ2-3	.	.	16	TRBV7-9	CASSLARGSSTDTQYF	TGTGCCAGCAGCTTAGCGCGCGGCTCTAGCACAGATACGCAGTATTTT
TRBJ2-6	.	.	14	TRBV5-1	CASSLATGANVLTF	TGCGCCAGCAGCTTGGCCACAGGGGCCAACGTCCTGACTTTC
TRBJ2-4	few	.	14	TRBV27	CASSRQGRGNIQYF	TGTGCCAGCAGTCGGCAGGGGAGAGGAAACATTCAGTACTTC
TRBJ1-5	many	.	14	TRBV2	CASRTGNSNQPQHF	TGTGCCAGCAGGACAGGCAATAGCAATCAGCCCCAGCATTTT
TRBJ2-7	.	TRBD2	15	TRBV5-1	CASRSLAGGMNEQYF	TGCGCCAGCAGATCTCTAGCGGGGGGAATGAACGAGCAGTACTTC
TRBJ2-5	few	TRBD1	13	TRBV4-3	CASSPDREETQYF	TGCGCCAGCAGCCCGGACAGGGAAGAGACCCAGTACTTC
TRBJ2-7	.	.	12	TRBV7-9	CASSFEGSEQYF	TGTGCCAGCAGCTTCGAGGGGTCCGAGCAGTACTTC
TRBJ2-7	.	TRBD1	17	TRBV11-2	CASSLFSGTGGNHEQYF	TGTGCCAGCAGCCTTTTCTCTGGGACAGGGGGCAATCACGAGCAGTACTTC
TRBJ2-3	.	.	13	TRBV6-1	CASRGDSPVTQYF	TGTGCCAGCAGAGGGGACTCACCCGTTACGCAGTATTTT
TRBJ2-6	.	.	16	TRBV2	CASSAMSPTGANVLTF	TGTGCCAGCAGTGCTATGAGTCCCACGGGGGCCAACGTCCTGACTTTC
TRBJ2-1	.	TRBD1	18	TRBV11-3	CASSLDQSGTGRTNEQFF	TGTGCCAGCAGCTTAGATCAATCCGGGACAGGGAGGACCAATGAGCAGTTCTTC
TRBJ2-1	.	TRBD2	19	TRBV10-3	CAISAPSGGHSNSYNEQFF	TGTGCCATCAGTGCCCCTAGCGGGGGGCATTCAAACTCCTACAATGAGCAGTTCTTC
TRBJ2-1	few	TRBD2	15	TRBV7-2	CASSPGGLRSGEQFF	TGTGCCAGCAGCCCGGGAGGGCTCCGTTCGGGTGAGCAGTTCTTC
TRBJ2-5	few	.	13	TRBV4-2	CASSPIGAETQYF	TGTGCCAGCAGCCCCATCGGCGCGGAGACCCAGTACTTC